This section outlines one T cell receptor beta chain sequence together with its context. Its antigen is unidentified. These data originate in a study of neoadjuvant anti-PD-1 for oral cavity cancer. Study-level points and caveats: Higher pretreatment Treg/Th17 ratios tracked higher pretreatment blood clonality.

Libraries were prepared by immunoSEQ multiplex PCR; TCRdb keeps only in-frame clonotypes and omits some of them. The sample yields about 8,000 clones, 65% to 75% seen once. Time point denoted: after neoadjuvant nivolumab, at surgical resection. The specimen was PBMCs, collected after nivolumab (anti-PD-1) treatment. This clonotype was obtained from a person aged 35-79 years with oral cavity squamous cell carcinoma.

In DNA form, the CDR3 reads TGCAGCGTACGACACCGGGACAGGGGCTACGAGCAGTACTTC. Protein sequence: CSVRHRDRGYEQYF. The J gene is TRBJ2-7, the V gene TRBV29-1, with TRBD1 identical over 10 bases. The J segment lost 3 bases and the V segment lost 6 bases, leaving 8 bases of the junction unmatched. Germline CDR1 SQVTM, CDR2 ANQGSEA. The CDR3 has 14 amino acids.